This record looks at one T cell receptor beta chain sequence and its context. Its cognate antigen is unknown. The CDR3 is made up of 15 amino acids. Trimming took 6 bases from V and 2 from J, leaving 17 bases between them. Germline V CDR1 and CDR2: SGHDT, YYEEEE. Measured with immunoSEQ multiplex PCR; TCRdb has only the in-frame clones, and not every one. The sample has fewer than 90,000 clones; 75% to 90% are singletons. This specimen comes from a study of OX40 agonist ivuxolimab in advanced cancers. Across the whole study: Hepatocellular carcinoma, melanoma, renal cell or head and neck cancer was diagnosed in the dose-escalation patients.

Study observations and caveats: Researchers report that CD8+ T cells had, on average, more expanded clones than CD4+. Certain nonresponding patients likewise had low normalized T-cell clonal expansion.

The V call is TRBV5-6, the J call TRBJ1-1; no clear D gene. This clonotype was obtained from an adult with an advanced solid tumor such as melanoma, head and neck, liver or kidney cancer. The source was CD4+ or CD8+ T cells sorted from blood, collected in a trial of the OX40 agonist ivuxolimab. In DNA, the CDR3 is TGTGCCAGCAACAACCTTATTCGGATTAACACTGAAGCTTTCTTT. It codes for CASNNLIRINTEAFF.